This T cell receptor beta chain was sequenced in a study of blood T cell repertoires in COVID-19. The overall study: The United States, Italy and Spain were the sources of the acute and convalescent COVID-19 samples.

In the original processing: Amplification of reference gene primers was used by the study to estimate nucleated cell counts. Sequenced by immunoSEQ multiplex PCR; TCRdb stores in-frame clones only, minus some. The DNA gave D and trimming, while V, J and clone size come from that table. Of approximately 150,000 clones listed, around nine tenths are singletons. The V gene's germline CDR1 is MNHEY and CDR2 SMNVEV (reference sequence). Unmatched junction bases numbered 8, after V lost 3 bases and J lost 8 bases. The CDR3 spans 16 residues. The sample comprised peripheral blood. J is TRBJ2-1 and V is TRBV27; 12 bases agree with TRBD2. The source of this sequence is a human donor in a cohort sampled during active COVID-19. The CDR3 nucleotides read TGTGCCAGCAGTTTCCTGGGGCTAGCGGGGGGGGATGAGCAGTTCTTC. Encoded protein: CASSFLGLAGGDEQFF.